These 17 T cell receptor beta chains were all obtained from the same sample, sequenced in a study of shared clonotypes between healthy human individuals. Cells designated naive CD8 were CD45RO-negative and were positively selected for CCR7, with terminally differentiated effector memory CD45RA+ cells excluded. Some clones are missing from TCRdb's copy, which holds only in-frame ones; the method was immunoSEQ multiplex PCR. The sample has about 750,000 clones, over 90% seen once. Sequenced material: naive CD8+ T cells sorted from blood. These receptors were obtained from a man aged 25 to 40 in good health.

The V and J genes are TRBV27 and TRBJ2-5; D uncertain. V gave up 2 bases and J gave up 5 bases, with 12 bases separating them. The CDR3 totals 14 residues. Germline loops: CDR1 MNHEY, CDR2 SMNVEV (reference sequence). CDR3 DNA: TGTGCCAGCAGTTTACTAGACTCCACGGAGACCCAGTACTTC. This gives the protein CASSLLDSTETQYF.

The genes are TRBV5-5 and TRBJ2-1; the match to TRBD2 covers 10 bases. V dropped 2 bases and J dropped 6; count of bases not matched to a gene: 14. This CDR3 is 18 amino acids long. Germline-derived CDR1 and CDR2 are SGHKS and YYEKEE (reference sequence). CDR3 nucleotide sequence: TGTGCCAGCAGCTTACTGGCCGATCTAGCGGGAGTTGCCAATGAGCAGTTCTTC. Amino acid sequence: CASSLLADLAGVANEQFF.

The chain has TRBV27 and TRBJ2-7; no firm D call. CDR1 is MNHEY and CDR2 is SMNVEV in the germline V gene (reference sequence). The CDR3 contains 12 residues. Trimming shortened V by 5 bases and J by 6 bases, and 11 bases separated the two germline ends. Here the CDR3 DNA reads TGTGCCAGCAGTCCTGGGATCGGCGAGCAGTACTTC. It translates to CASSPGIGEQYF.

The V call is TRBV5-6, the J call TRBJ1-5; D is unclear. The CDR3 extends over 15 amino acids. Germline values: CDR1 SGHDT, CDR2 YYEEEE. Trimming removed 0 bases at V and 0 bases at J, with 7 bases between. The CDR3 DNA is TGTGCCAGCAGCTTGGTAGGCTCTAGCAATCAGCCCCAGCATTTT. Translation: CASSLVGSSNQPQHF.

V and J are TRBV21-1 and TRBJ2-1; the D call in the table, TRBD2, was not verified against the DNA. TRBV21-1 is noted as a pseudogene. The CDR3 loop spans 18 amino acids. CDR3 in amino acids: CASSNKKGGGLAGGEQFF. The CDR3, as DNA: TGTGCCAGCAGCAATAAAAAAGGAGGAGGACTAGCGGGAGGTGAGCAGTTCTTC.

Notes on this clone: This same CDR3 is encoded by further DNA sequences in the sample. This chain uses TRBV7-9 with TRBJ2-1; D uncertain. The V gene lost 1 base and the J gene lost 6 bases, with 4 bases spanning the gap. Per the germline V gene, CDR1 is SEHNR and CDR2 is FQNEAQ (reference sequence). This CDR3 spans 12 amino acids. CDR3 in amino acids: CASSLDSNEQFF. CDR3 sequence (DNA): TGTGCCAGCAGCTTAGACTCCAATGAGCAGTTCTTC.

CDR3 protein: CSVVRQGLFNEQFF. CDR3 DNA sequence: TGCAGCGTTGTTCGGCAGGGGCTCTTTAATGAGCAGTTCTTC. This chain uses TRBV29-1 with TRBJ2-1, with D possibly TRBD1 on 6 matching bases. CDR1 SQVTM and CDR2 ANQGSEA come from the germline V gene. The CDR3 is made up of 14 amino acids. V dropped 4 bases and J dropped 7 bases, with 17 bases sitting between them.

The rearrangement uses TRBV4-1 and TRBJ2-1; 9 bases fit TRBD2. V dropped 0 bases and J dropped 10; count of bases not matched to a gene: 7. CDR1 is MGHRA and CDR2 is YSYEKL in the germline V gene. CDR3 length: 15 amino acids. The CDR3 spells CASSQEKAGGPEQFF. The CDR3 region has the DNA TGCGCCAGCAGCCAAGAGAAGGCGGGAGGGCCCGAGCAGTTCTTC.

The CDR3 nucleotides are TGCAGCGTTGAAGATACTAAAACAGGGGGCTATGGCTACACCTTC. Protein product: CSVEDTKTGGYGYTF. The chain combines TRBV29-1 with TRBJ1-2; 8 nucleotides align to TRBD1. V was pared by 0 bases and J by 4 bases, with 7 bases of the junction left unmatched. Germline CDR1 SQVTM, CDR2 ANQGSEA. The CDR3 length is 15 residues. The variable domain in full, with the rest retrieved from reference TRBV29-1 and TRBJ1-2, is SAVISQKPSRDICQRGTSLTIQCQVDSQVTMMFWYRQQPGQSLTLIATANQGSEATYESGFVIDKFPISRPNLTFSTLTVSNMSPEDSSIYLCSVEDTKTGGYGYTFGSGTRLTVV.

The chain couples TRBV7-9 to TRBJ2-1; D gene ambiguous. Trimming stripped 6 bases from V and 2 bases from J, with 8 bases between. The germline CDR1 and CDR2 sequences are SEHNR and FQNEAQ (reference sequence). The CDR3 spans 13 residues. The CDR3 loop reads CASRTFTYNEQFF. The CDR3 DNA is TGTGCCAGCAGGACCTTTACCTACAATGAGCAGTTCTTC.

A word on this clone: Compared with germline, one end of the junction differs, possibly owing to a read error. The rearrangement joins TRBV7-7 to TRBJ2-1, with no clear D. CDR1 is SSHAT and CDR2 is FNYEAQ in the germline V gene (reference sequence). The CDR3 consists of 13 residues. CDR3 region: CASSSTLDNEQFF. For the CDR3, the DNA is TGTGCTAGCAGCTCAACTCTAGACAATGAGCAGTTCTTC.

The chain carries TRBV6-5 and TRBJ2-5; weak D call: TRBD1 (6 bases). V lost 2 bases to trimming and J lost 5 bases, with 15 bases between them. Germline V gene data show CDR1 as MNHEY and CDR2 as SVGAGI. The CDR3 is made up of 15 amino acids. The CDR3 DNA follows: TGTGCCAGCAGTTACCCCACAGGGCCGGGGGAGACCCAGTACTTC. As protein: CASSYPTGPGETQYF.

V and J are TRBV18 and TRBJ1-1; D ambiguous. Trimming took 3 bases from V and 3 from J, leaving 23 bases between them. CDR1 and CDR2 (germline): KGHSH, LQKENI. CDR3 length equals 18 residues. As DNA, the CDR3 is TGTGCCAGCTCACCCCCTTCCCACGTCCCGCGGTTTGACACTGAAGCTTTCTTT. Its translation is CASSPPSHVPRFDTEAFF. The variable domain in full, completed from reference TRBV18 and TRBJ1-1, reads NAGVMQNPRHLVRRRGQEARLRCSPMKGHSHVYWYRQLPEEGLKFMVYLQKENIIDESGMPKERFSAEFPKEGPSILRIQQVVRGDSAAYFCASSPPSHVPRFDTEAFFGQGTRLTVV.

The chain carries TRBV28 and TRBJ2-7; 10 nucleotides match TRBD1. The CDR3 contains 15 residues. CDR1 is MDHEN and CDR2 is SYDVKM in the germline V gene. The junction had 7 bases not matched to a gene; V was cut back by 4 bases and J by 4 bases. The CDR3 here is CASSSRQGAPYEQYF. The CDR3 DNA follows: TGTGCCAGCAGTTCGAGACAGGGGGCGCCTTACGAGCAGTACTTC.

The chain uses TRBV27 and TRBJ2-7, with D perhaps matching TRBD1 or TRBD2 (6 bases each). Deletions cut 2 bases from V and 3 bases from J, with 14 bases between. CDR1 MNHEY and CDR2 SMNVEV come from the germline V gene (reference sequence). This CDR3 comprises 15 residues. The CDR3, as DNA: TGTGCCAGCAGTTTAACCTCTGGGGGGCACTACGAGCAGTACTTC. Translating gives CASSLTSGGHYEQYF.

The rearrangement uses TRBV7-9 and TRBJ2-4; no clear D gene. This CDR3 contains 16 residues. CDR1 is SEHNR and CDR2 is FQNEAQ in the germline V gene (reference sequence). With 5 bases removed from V and 4 bases from J, the gap between germline ends came to 18 bases. The CDR3 is CASSSNVEKGKNIQYF. DNA for the CDR3: TGTGCCAGCAGCAGCAATGTTGAAAAAGGGAAAAACATTCAGTACTTC.

About this clone itself: The junction departs from the called germline gene at one end, perhaps through a read error. The gene calls are TRBV4-1 and TRBJ2-1, with D unresolved. The germline V gene has CDR1 MGHRA and CDR2 YSYEKL. The CDR3 covers 11 residues. For the CDR3, the DNA is TGCGCCAGCCGCCAATACAATGAGCAGTTCTTC. It encodes CASRQYNEQFF.